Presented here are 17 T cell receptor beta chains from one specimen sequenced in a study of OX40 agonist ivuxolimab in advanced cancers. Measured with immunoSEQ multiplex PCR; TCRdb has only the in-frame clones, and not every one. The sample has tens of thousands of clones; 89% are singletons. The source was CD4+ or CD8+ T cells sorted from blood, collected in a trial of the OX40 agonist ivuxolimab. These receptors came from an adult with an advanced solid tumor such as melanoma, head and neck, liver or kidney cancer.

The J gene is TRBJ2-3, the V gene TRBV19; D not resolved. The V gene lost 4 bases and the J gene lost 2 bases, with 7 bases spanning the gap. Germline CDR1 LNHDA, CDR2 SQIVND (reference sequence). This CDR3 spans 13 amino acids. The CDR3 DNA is TGTGCCAGTAGTACAAAAGTCACAGATACGCAGTATTTT. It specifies CASSTKVTDTQYF.

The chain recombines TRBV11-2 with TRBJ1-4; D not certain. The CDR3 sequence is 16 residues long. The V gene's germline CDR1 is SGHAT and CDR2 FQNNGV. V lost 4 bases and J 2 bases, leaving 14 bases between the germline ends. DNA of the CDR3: TGTGCCAGCAGCTCCCCGACCCGACCCACTAATGAAAAACTGTTTTTT. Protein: CASSSPTRPTNEKLFF.

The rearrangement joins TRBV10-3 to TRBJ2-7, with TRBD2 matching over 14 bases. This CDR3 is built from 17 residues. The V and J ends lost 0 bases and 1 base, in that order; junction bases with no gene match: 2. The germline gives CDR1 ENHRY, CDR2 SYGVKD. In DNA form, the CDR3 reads TGTGCCATCAGTGAGTCTAGACTAGCGGGAGGGTCCTACGAGCAGTACTTC. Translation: CAISESRLAGGSYEQYF.

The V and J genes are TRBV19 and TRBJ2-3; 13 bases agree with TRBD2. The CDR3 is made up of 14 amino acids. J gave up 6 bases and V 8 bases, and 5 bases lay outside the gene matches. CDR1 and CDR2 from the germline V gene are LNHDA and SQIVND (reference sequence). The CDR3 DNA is TGTGCCAGTCTAGGACTAGCGGGAGCGGATACGCAGTATTTT. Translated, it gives CASLGLAGADTQYF.

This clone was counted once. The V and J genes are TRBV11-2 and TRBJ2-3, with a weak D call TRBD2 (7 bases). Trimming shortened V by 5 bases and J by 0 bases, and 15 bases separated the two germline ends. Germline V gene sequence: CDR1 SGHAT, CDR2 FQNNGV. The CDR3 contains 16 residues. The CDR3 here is CASSLLGGRSTDTQYF. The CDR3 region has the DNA TGTGCCAGCAGCCTACTGGGGGGGCGAAGCACAGATACGCAGTATTTT. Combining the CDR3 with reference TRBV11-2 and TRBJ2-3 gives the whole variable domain EAGVAQSPRYKIIEKRQSVAFWCNPISGHATLYWYQQILGQGPKLLIQFQNNGVVDDSQLPKDRFSAERLKGVDSTLKIQPAKLEDSAVYLCASSLLGGRSTDTQYFGPGTRLTVL.

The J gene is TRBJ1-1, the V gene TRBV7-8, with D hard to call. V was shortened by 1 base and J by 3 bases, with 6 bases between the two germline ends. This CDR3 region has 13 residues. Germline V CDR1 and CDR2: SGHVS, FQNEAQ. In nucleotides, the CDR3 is TGTGCCAGCAGCTTAGACTTGGACACTGAAGCTTTCTTT. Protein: CASSLDLDTEAFF. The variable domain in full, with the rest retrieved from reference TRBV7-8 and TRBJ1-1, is GAGVSQSPRYKVAKRGQDVALRCDPISGHVSLFWYQQALGQGPEFLTYFQNEAQLDKSGLPSDRFFAERPEGSVSTLKIQRTQQEDSAVYLCASSLDLDTEAFFGQGTRLTVV.

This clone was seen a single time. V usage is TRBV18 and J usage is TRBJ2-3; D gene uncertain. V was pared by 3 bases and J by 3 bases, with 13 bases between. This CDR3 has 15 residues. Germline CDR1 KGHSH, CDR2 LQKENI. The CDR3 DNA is TGTGCCAGCTCACCCCGACTGACCTCTACAGATACGCAGTATTTT. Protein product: CASSPRLTSTDTQYF. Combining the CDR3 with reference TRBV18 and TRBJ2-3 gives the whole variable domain NAGVMQNPRHLVRRRGQEARLRCSPMKGHSHVYWYRQLPEEGLKFMVYLQKENIIDESGMPKERFSAEFPKEGPSILRIQQVVRGDSAAYFCASSPRLTSTDTQYFGPGTRLTVL.

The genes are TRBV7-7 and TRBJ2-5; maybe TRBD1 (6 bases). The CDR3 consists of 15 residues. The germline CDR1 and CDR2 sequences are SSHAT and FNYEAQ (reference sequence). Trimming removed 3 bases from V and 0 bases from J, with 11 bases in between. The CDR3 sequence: CASSLGGQYQETQYF. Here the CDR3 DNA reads TGTGCCAGCAGCTTGGGCGGACAGTACCAAGAGACCCAGTACTTC.

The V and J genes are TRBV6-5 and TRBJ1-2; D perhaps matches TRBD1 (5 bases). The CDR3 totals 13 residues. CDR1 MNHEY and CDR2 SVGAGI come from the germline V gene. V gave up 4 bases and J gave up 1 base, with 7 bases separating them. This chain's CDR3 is CASSFGHNYGYTF. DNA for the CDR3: TGTGCCAGCAGTTTCGGACATAACTATGGCTACACCTTC.

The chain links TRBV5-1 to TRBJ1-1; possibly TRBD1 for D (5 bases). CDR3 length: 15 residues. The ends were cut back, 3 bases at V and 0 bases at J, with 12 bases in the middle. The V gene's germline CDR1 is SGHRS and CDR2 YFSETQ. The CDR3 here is CASSWTGPMNTEAFF. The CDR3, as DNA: TGCGCCAGCAGCTGGACGGGACCGATGAACACTGAAGCTTTCTTT.

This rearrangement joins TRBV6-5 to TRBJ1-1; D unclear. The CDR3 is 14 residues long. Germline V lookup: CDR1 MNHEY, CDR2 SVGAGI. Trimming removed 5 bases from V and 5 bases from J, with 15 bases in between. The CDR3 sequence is CASSELGMGTEAFF. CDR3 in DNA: TGTGCCAGCAGTGAACTTGGGATGGGGACTGAAGCTTTCTTT.

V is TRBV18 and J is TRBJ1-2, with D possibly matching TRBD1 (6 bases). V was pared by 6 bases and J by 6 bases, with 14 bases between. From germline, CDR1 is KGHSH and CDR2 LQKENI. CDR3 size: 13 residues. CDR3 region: CASSQGLRDGYTF. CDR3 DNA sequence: TGTGCCAGCTCTCAGGGGCTACGGGATGGCTACACCTTC. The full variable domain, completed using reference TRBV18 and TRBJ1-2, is NAGVMQNPRHLVRRRGQEARLRCSPMKGHSHVYWYRQLPEEGLKFMVYLQKENIIDESGMPKERFSAEFPKEGPSILRIQQVVRGDSAAYFCASSQGLRDGYTFGSGTRLTVV.

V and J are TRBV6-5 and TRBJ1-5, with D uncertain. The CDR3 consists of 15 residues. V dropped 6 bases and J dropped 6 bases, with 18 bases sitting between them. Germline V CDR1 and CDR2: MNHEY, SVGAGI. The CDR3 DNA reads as TGTGCCAGCAGCATGGACGGCAACGGTGGTCAGCCCCAGCATTTT. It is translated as CASSMDGNGGQPQHF.

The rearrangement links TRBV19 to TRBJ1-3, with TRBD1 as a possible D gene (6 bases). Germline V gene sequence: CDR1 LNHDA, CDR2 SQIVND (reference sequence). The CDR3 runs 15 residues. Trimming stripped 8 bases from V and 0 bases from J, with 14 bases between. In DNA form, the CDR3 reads TGTGCCAGTTGGGATCGGGGGCCCTCTGGAAACACCATATATTTT. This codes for CASWDRGPSGNTIYF. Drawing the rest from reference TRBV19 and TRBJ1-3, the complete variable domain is DGGITQSPKYLFRKEGQNVTLSCEQNLNHDAMYWYRQDPGQGLRLIYYSQIVNDFQKGDIAEGYSVSREKKESFPLTVTSAQKNPTAFYLCASWDRGPSGNTIYFGEGSWLTVV.

In DNA form, the CDR3 reads TGTGCCAGCAGAGCGACAGGCCTTCCCACAGATACGCAGTATTTT. Its translation is CASRATGLPTDTQYF. The rearrangement links TRBV6-5 to TRBJ2-3; D might be TRBD1 (6 bases). This CDR3 has 15 residues. Looked up from germline, CDR1 is MNHEY and CDR2 is SVGAGI. Trimming cost V 6 bases and J 2 bases, with 15 bases left between them.

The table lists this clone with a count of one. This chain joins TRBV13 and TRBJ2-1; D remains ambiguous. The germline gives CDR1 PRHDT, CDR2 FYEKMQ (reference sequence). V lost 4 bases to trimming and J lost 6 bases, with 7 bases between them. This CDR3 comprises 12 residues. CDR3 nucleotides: TGTGCCAGCAGCTCGAGTCCCAATGAGCAGTTCTTC. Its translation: CASSSSPNEQFF.

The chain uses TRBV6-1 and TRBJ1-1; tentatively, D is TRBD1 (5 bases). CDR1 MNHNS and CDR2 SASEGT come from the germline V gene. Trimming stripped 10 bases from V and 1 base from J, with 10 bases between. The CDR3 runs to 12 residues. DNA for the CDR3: TGTGCCACTAACGACAGGAACACTGAAGCTTTCTTT. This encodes CATNDRNTEAFF.